A single sample gave rise to the 4 T cell receptor beta chains below, sequenced in a study of T cells in women clearing cervical HPV infection. The protocol was immunoSEQ multiplex PCR, while the TCRdb copy is restricted to in-frame clones and leaves out a portion. The sample shows some 31,000 clones, and roughly 1.5% sits with its ten largest clones. The sequenced sample consisted of blood buffy coat. These receptors were obtained from a woman aged 18 to 75 with a cervical HPV16 infection that either progressed to CIN3+ or cleared (not recorded which).

On this clone itself: The read stops 3 residues short of the end of the CDR3; the missing end is completed from the germline J gene. The chain combines TRBV6-1 with TRBJ2-2, with 11 bases aligning to TRBD2. Germline CDR1 and CDR2: MNHNS and SASEGT. The CDR3 totals 19 residues. The V segment lost 0 bases and the J segment 1 base; nucleotides outside the gene matches: 7. The part of the CDR3 DNA that was read is TGTGCCAGCAGTGAAGCTCTAGCGGGAGGAGGGGGGAACACCGGGGAG. Protein: CASSEALAGGGGNTGE. The CDR3 in its entirety is CASSEALAGGGGNTGELFF.

To note about this clone: The DNA ends 3 residues before the CDR3 does, and the rest of the CDR3 is filled in from the germline J gene. The V and J genes are TRBV19 and TRBJ1-1; unclear D gene. This CDR3 spans 13 amino acids. CDR1 is LNHDA, CDR2 SQIVND, per germline (reference sequence). V lost 3 bases, J lost 1 base, and 6 bases lay in between. CDR3 DNA, as far as it was read: TGTGCCAGTAGTATCAGGAGGAACACTGAA. Protein sequence: CASSIRRNTE. The complete CDR3 sequence is CASSIRRNTEAFF.

Comment on this clone: The junction departs from germline at one end; a sequencing error may be responsible. The read terminates 3 residues before the CDR3 end, so the remaining end is supplied by the germline J gene. The sample has other DNA sequences that encode this CDR3 too. This chain connects TRBV7-2 to TRBJ1-3; unclear D gene. Germline CDR1 is SGHTA and CDR2 is FQGNSA. This CDR3 spans 14 amino acids. The CDR3 DNA, read in part, is TGTGCCAGCAGCTCCCGCGGCTCTGGAAACACA. This sequence encodes CASSSRGSGNT. The CDR3 as a whole reads CASSSRGSGNTIYF.

With respect to this clone: Sequencing ends 3 residues short of the CDR3 end; the germline J gene provides the rest. J is TRBJ2-1 and V is TRBV18; 9 bases are a match to TRBD2. Germline V gene lookup returns CDR1 KGHSH and CDR2 LQKENI. The CDR3 sequence is 17 residues long. The junction had 20 bases not matched to a gene; V was cut back by 8 bases and J by 9 bases. The CDR3 sequence: CASPPSREGEKMGEQFF. The CDR3 bases that were read are TGTGCCAGCCCCCCCTCGCGGGAGGGTGAAAAGATGGGTGAG.